What follows are 10 T cell receptor beta chains derived from one specimen sequenced in a study of OX40 agonist ivuxolimab in advanced cancers. Only in-frame clones appear in the TCRdb table, and some are missing; sequencing was by immunoSEQ multiplex PCR. Of approximately 75,000 clones in the sample, approximately 78% were seen once. Specimen: CD4+ or CD8+ T cells sorted from blood, collected in a trial of the OX40 agonist ivuxolimab. The receptors stem from an adult with an advanced solid tumor such as melanoma, head and neck, liver or kidney cancer.

This chain connects TRBV25-1 to TRBJ1-1; the D is unclear. The CDR3 runs to 12 residues. Germline V gene data show CDR1 as MGHDK and CDR2 as SYGVNS. With 3 bases removed from V and 9 bases from J, the gap between germline ends came to 11 bases. CDR3 nucleotide sequence: TGTGCCAGCAGTGAGGGGTTTAGCAAAGCTTTCTTT. This codes for CASSEGFSKAFF.

This CDR3 reads CASSPGLAGGYEQYF. The CDR3, as DNA: TGTGCCAGCAGCCCGGGACTAGCGGGGGGCTACGAGCAGTACTTC. V is TRBV9 and J is TRBJ2-7, with 15 positions matching TRBD2. The length of the CDR3 is 15 residues. The J segment lost 3 bases and the V segment lost 4 bases, leaving 2 bases of the junction unmatched. Germline-derived CDR1 and CDR2 are SGDLS and YYNGEE.

The J gene is TRBJ2-1, the V gene TRBV5-1; TRBD1 aligns across 9 bases. Germline assignment: CDR1 SGHRS and CDR2 YFSETQ. The J segment lost 0 bases and the V segment lost 0 bases, leaving 7 bases of the junction unmatched. The CDR3 has 18 amino acids. CDR3 sequence reads: CASSLAPQGASSYNEQFF. As DNA, the CDR3 is TGCGCCAGCAGCTTGGCCCCACAGGGGGCAAGCTCCTACAATGAGCAGTTCTTC.

This clone was detected only a few times. The chain joins TRBV6-1 to TRBJ1-5; D not resolved. Germline loops: CDR1 MNHNS, CDR2 SASEGT. Trimming stripped 6 bases from V and 2 bases from J, with 11 bases between. The CDR3 is 14 residues long. The DNA of the CDR3 is TGTGCCAGCAGCGTCGAGAGGGGCAATCAGCCCCAGCATTTT. Translating it yields CASSVERGNQPQHF.

J is TRBJ1-5 and V is TRBV28; D is uncertain. CDR3 length: 18 residues. CDR1 is MDHEN, CDR2 SYDVKM, per germline. Between the trimmed V and J ends, which lost 3 bases and 4 bases, there was a span of 22 bases. CDR3 sequence: CASSFAQTWDVDNQPQHF. DNA for the CDR3: TGTGCCAGCAGTTTCGCCCAGACTTGGGATGTGGATAATCAGCCCCAGCATTTT.

The chain recombines TRBV18 with TRBJ2-6; D call uncertain. This CDR3 contains 14 residues. CDR1 is KGHSH and CDR2 is LQKENI in the germline V gene. The V and J ends lost 1 base and 1 base respectively, with 2 bases between them. CDR3 sequence: CASSPQSGANVLTF. The CDR3 region has the DNA TGTGCCAGCTCACCACAATCTGGGGCCAACGTCCTGACTTTC.

The chain has TRBV5-1 and TRBJ2-7, with 7 positions matching TRBD1. Germline V CDR1 and CDR2: SGHRS, YFSETQ. The ends lost 0 bases at V and 3 bases at J; junction bases unmatched: 9. The CDR3 sequence is 16 residues long. The CDR3 spells CASSLAGQPGFYEQYF. The CDR3 DNA sequence: TGCGCCAGCAGCTTGGCGGGACAGCCAGGCTTCTACGAGCAGTACTTC.

The CDR3 region is CASGLVSGYTGELFF. The CDR3 region has the DNA TGTGCTAGTGGTTTGGTTTCCGGGTACACCGGGGAGCTGTTTTTT. The chain joins TRBV12-5 to TRBJ2-2; no firm D call. This CDR3 is 15 amino acids long. CDR1 and CDR2 from the germline V gene are LGHNT and FRNRAP. Trimming took 0 bases from V and 3 from J, leaving 8 bases between them.

This clone was seen only a few times. This sequence joins TRBV19 and TRBJ1-2, with a possible D match to TRBD1 (6 bases). V dropped 6 bases and J dropped 3 bases, with 11 bases sitting between them. The CDR3 is 13 residues long. Per germline, CDR1 LNHDA and CDR2 SQIVND (reference sequence). The CDR3 spells CASRYGQHYGYTF. CDR3 bases: TGTGCCAGTAGGTACGGACAGCACTATGGCTACACCTTC.

The rearrangement uses TRBV6-5 and TRBJ2-2; D is perhaps TRBD2 (5 bases). This CDR3 comprises 13 residues. The ends were cut back, 8 bases at V and 4 bases at J, with 11 bases in the middle. The germline CDR1 and CDR2 sequences are MNHEY and SVGAGI. Here the CDR3 DNA reads TGTGCCAGCTGCCTAGCCGGCACCGGGGAGCTGTTTTTT. Translated, it gives CASCLAGTGELFF.